A single sample is the source of the 24 T cell receptor beta chains below, sequenced in a study of blood T cell repertoires in COVID-19. Profiling relied on immunoSEQ multiplex PCR, and the TCRdb table lists in-frame clones only, not all of them. The table lists around 280,000 clones, around 88% of them singletons, with 5.5% to 7% in the top ten. Material for sequencing was PBMCs or T cells enriched from blood (not recorded which). The source is a woman between 40 and 55 years old who had recovered from COVID-19.

The chain combines TRBV12-3 or TRBV12-4 with TRBJ1-1; TRBD1 is a possible D gene (6 bases). CDR3 length: 13 amino acids. Trimming cost V 6 bases and J 5 bases, with 13 bases left between them. CDR3 coding DNA: TGTGCCAGCAGATACAGGGTGGGGACTGAAGCTTTCTTT. The encoded protein is CASRYRVGTEAFF.

The V call is TRBV12-3 or TRBV12-4, the J call TRBJ2-5; 7 nucleotides line up with TRBD2. The CDR3 contains 13 residues. Trimming removed 7 bases from V and 5 bases from J; junction bases left unmatched: 7. The CDR3 DNA is TGTGCCAGCACCTGGGAGGGCCGTGAGACCCAGTACTTC. Amino acids: CASTWEGRETQYF.

The chain recombines TRBV15 with TRBJ2-5; D gene unclear. CDR3 size: 13 residues. Trimming removed 3 bases at V and 1 base at J, with 6 bases between. The germline V gene encodes CDR1 LNHNV and CDR2 YYDKDF (reference sequence). The CDR3 DNA follows: TGTGCCACCAGCAGGGAGCCCCAAGAGACCCAGTACTTC. Its translation is CATSREPQETQYF.

In its sample, this clone was seen once. This rearrangement joins TRBV6-5 to TRBJ1-1; perhaps TRBD1 as D (6 bases). Trimming stripped 6 bases from V and 5 bases from J, with 16 bases between. Germline values: CDR1 MNHEY, CDR2 SVGAGI. The CDR3 length is 14 residues. This chain's CDR3 is CASSSNLQGTEAFF. CDR3 nucleotide sequence: TGTGCCAGCAGCTCCAACCTACAGGGTACTGAAGCTTTCTTT.

The CDR3 is CASSQDMATSGSASSYNEQFF. CDR3 bases: TGCGCCAGCAGCCAAGATATGGCGACTAGCGGGAGCGCTAGCTCCTACAATGAGCAGTTCTTC. The chain employs TRBV4-3 and TRBJ2-1, with 12 positions matching TRBD2. Germline V CDR1 and CDR2: LGHNA, YSLEER. The J segment lost 0 bases and the V segment lost 0 bases, leaving 12 bases of the junction unmatched. This CDR3 is 21 amino acids long.

This clone was counted a single time. V and J are TRBV28 and TRBJ1-2, with a tentative D call TRBD1 (5 bases). Germline CDR1 and CDR2: MDHEN and SYDVKM. The germline V and J ends were trimmed by 5 bases and 4 bases, with 11 bases remaining between them. The CDR3 is 13 residues long. CDR3 sequence (DNA): TGTGCCAGCAGTCTTTCAGGGCCCTATGGCTACACCTTC. This translates into CASSLSGPYGYTF.

This chain connects TRBV27 to TRBJ1-4, with 8 bases matching TRBD1. Germline V gene data show CDR1 as MNHEY and CDR2 as SMNVEV (reference sequence). The V gene end was trimmed by 5 bases and the J gene end by 6 bases; junction bases not matched to a gene: 14. The length of the CDR3 is 17 residues. CDR3: CASSPLIITGGYEKLFF. In DNA, the CDR3 is TGTGCCAGCAGTCCCTTAATAATAACAGGGGGGTATGAAAAACTGTTTTTT. The full variable domain, rest sourced from reference TRBV27 and TRBJ1-4, is EAQVTQNPRYLITVTGKKLTVTCSQNMNHEYMSWYRQDPGLGLRQIYYSMNVEVTDKGDVPEGYKVSRKEKRNFPLILESPSPNQTSLYFCASSPLIITGGYEKLFFGSGTQLSVL.

This clone was observed a few times. CDR3 sequence (DNA): TGTGCCAGCAGCTCCCCAATCAACACTCGGGACTCCTACAATGAGCAGTTCTTC. The encoded protein is CASSSPINTRDSYNEQFF. V is TRBV7-9 and J is TRBJ2-1; the D gene is possibly TRBD2 (5 bases). Germline V lookup: CDR1 SEHNR, CDR2 FQNEAQ (reference sequence). The CDR3 has 18 residues. V dropped 4 bases and J dropped 0 bases, with 19 bases sitting between them.

This chain links TRBV2 with TRBJ2-4; D may be TRBD2 (5 bases). The germline V and J ends were trimmed by 3 bases and 8 bases, with 11 bases remaining between them. There are 13 residues in the CDR3. Germline values: CDR1 SNHLY, CDR2 FYNNEI. CDR3 sequence reads: CASSEGMEDIQYF. The DNA for the CDR3 is TGTGCCAGCAGTGAGGGCATGGAGGACATTCAGTACTTC.

The chain recombines TRBV18 with TRBJ2-1; TRBD2 aligns across 8 bases. The CDR3 has 15 residues. The germline CDR1 and CDR2 sequences are KGHSH and LQKENI. The junction had 2 bases not matched to a gene; V was cut back by 1 base and J by 3 bases. The CDR3 DNA is TGTGCCAGCTCACCACTAGCGGGGAGCTACAATGAGCAGTTCTTC. This gives the protein CASSPLAGSYNEQFF.

The genes are TRBV7-6 and TRBJ2-7; tentatively, D is TRBD2 (5 bases). CDR3 length: 15 amino acids. With 5 bases removed from V and 3 bases from J, the gap between germline ends came to 17 bases. CDR1 is SGHVS, CDR2 FNYEAQ, per germline. The CDR3 loop is CASSPAGGLGYEQYF. In DNA, the CDR3 is TGTGCCAGCAGCCCCGCCGGAGGTCTGGGCTACGAGCAGTACTTC.

The rearrangement uses TRBV5-1 and TRBJ2-7; a weak D match, TRBD1 (6 bases). CDR1 SGHRS and CDR2 YFSETQ come from the germline V gene. The CDR3 totals 14 residues. The V and J ends lost 4 bases and 2 bases respectively, with 13 bases between them. DNA for the CDR3: TGCGCCAGCAGCACCCTGGACAGAACCTACGAGCAGTACTTC. This translates into CASSTLDRTYEQYF.

The chain carries TRBV28 and TRBJ2-1; 9 positions match TRBD2. Germline values: CDR1 MDHEN, CDR2 SYDVKM. Germline trimming cut 11 bases from V and 3 bases from J; bases unmatched to any gene: 5. This CDR3 is 13 amino acids long. CDR3 in amino acids: CASGLADYNEQFF. In DNA, the CDR3 is TGTGCCTCGGGACTAGCAGACTACAATGAGCAGTTCTTC. The complete variable domain, with remaining parts taken from reference TRBV28 and TRBJ2-1, reads DVKVTQSSRYLVKRTGEKVFLECVQDMDHENMFWYRQDPGLGLRLIYFSYDVKMKEKGDIPEGYSVSREKKERFSLILESASTNQTSMYLCASGLADYNEQFFGPGTRLTVL.

V usage is TRBV19 and J usage is TRBJ2-4; possibly TRBD2 for D (5 bases). V lost 5 bases and J 6 bases, leaving 17 bases between the germline ends. This CDR3 contains 15 residues. Germline-derived CDR1 and CDR2 are LNHDA and SQIVND (reference sequence). CDR3 sequence reads: CASSPTSDFGNIQYF. DNA of the CDR3: TGTGCCAGTAGTCCCACCTCGGACTTCGGAAACATTCAGTACTTC.

The rearrangement joins TRBV28 to TRBJ1-3; D gene ambiguous. This CDR3 contains 14 residues. Germline V gene lookup returns CDR1 MDHEN and CDR2 SYDVKM. The V end lost 2 bases, the J end lost 3 bases, and 8 bases lay between the germline ends. The CDR3 loop is CASSLRGFGNTIYF. DNA of the CDR3: TGTGCCAGCAGTTTACGGGGATTTGGAAACACCATATATTTT. Full variable domain (rest looked up from reference TRBV28 and TRBJ1-3): DVKVTQSSRYLVKRTGEKVFLECVQDMDHENMFWYRQDPGLGLRLIYFSYDVKMKEKGDIPEGYSVSREKKERFSLILESASTNQTSMYLCASSLRGFGNTIYFGEGSWLTVV.

This sequence joins TRBV6-5 and TRBJ2-3; 12 bases agree with TRBD1. V was pared by 2 bases and J by 4 bases, with 1 base of the junction left unmatched. This CDR3 spans 15 amino acids. From germline, CDR1 is MNHEY and CDR2 SVGAGI. CDR3 in amino acids: CASSYGTGGSDTQYF. CDR3 DNA sequence: TGTGCCAGCAGTTACGGGACAGGGGGCTCAGATACGCAGTATTTT.

This sequence joins TRBV29-1 and TRBJ2-1, with TRBD2 matching over 13 bases. The CDR3 runs to 15 residues. V shed 1 base and J 6 bases; nucleotides not matched to a gene: 3. In germline, CDR1 is SQVTM, CDR2 ANQGSEA. CDR3 sequence reads: CSVEGGLAGLNEQFF. DNA of the CDR3: TGCAGCGTTGAAGGGGGACTAGCGGGACTCAATGAGCAGTTCTTC.

The chain carries TRBV7-2 and TRBJ2-2; 15 bases fit TRBD2. CDR1 SGHTA and CDR2 FQGNSA come from the germline V gene. The length of the CDR3 is 16 residues. V lost 4 bases to trimming and J lost 6 bases; unmatched junction nucleotides: 3. CDR3 in amino acids: CASSSGLAGGAGELFF. The CDR3 DNA follows: TGTGCCAGCAGCTCGGGACTAGCGGGAGGTGCCGGGGAGCTGTTTTTT.

The genes are TRBV28 and TRBJ1-2; a possible D gene is TRBD1 (6 bases). V lost 2 bases, J lost 2 bases, and 9 bases lay in between. Germline CDR1 reads MDHEN; CDR2 reads SYDVKM. The CDR3 contains 14 residues. DNA of the CDR3: TGTGCCAGCAGTTTACTCGGACAGAACTATGGCTACACCTTC. It encodes CASSLLGQNYGYTF.

V and J are TRBV19 and TRBJ1-5, with D perhaps TRBD1 (5 bases). The ends were cut back, 8 bases at V and 0 bases at J, with 14 bases in the middle. The CDR3 covers 15 residues. In germline, CDR1 is LNHDA, CDR2 SQIVND (reference sequence). The CDR3 here is CASGRQLYSNQPQHF. CDR3 DNA sequence: TGTGCCAGTGGCCGACAGTTGTATAGCAATCAGCCCCAGCATTTT.

The chain uses TRBV30 and TRBJ2-7; 9 nucleotides agree with TRBD1. CDR1 GTSNPN and CDR2 SVGIG come from the germline V gene (reference sequence). The V gene end was trimmed by 3 bases and the J gene end by 4 bases; junction bases not matched to a gene: 7. The CDR3 length is 14 residues. The CDR3 loop reads CAWRGQGRGYEQYF. CDR3 sequence (DNA): TGTGCCTGGAGGGGACAGGGAAGAGGGTACGAGCAGTACTTC.

The J gene is TRBJ1-1, the V gene TRBV28, with TRBD1 identical over 9 bases. CDR1 and CDR2 from the germline V gene are MDHEN and SYDVKM. V lost 2 bases, J lost 11 bases, and 9 bases stayed unmatched. The CDR3 length is 14 residues. CDR3 loop: CASSLQPGQGAAFF. The CDR3, as DNA: TGTGCCAGCAGTTTACAACCGGGACAGGGAGCGGCTTTCTTT.

This rearrangement joins TRBV5-1 to TRBJ1-3; D might be TRBD1 (5 bases). The CDR3 runs 15 residues. The germline V gene has CDR1 SGHRS and CDR2 YFSETQ. V lost 0 bases, J lost 3 bases, and 10 bases lay in between. CDR3 nucleotides: TGCGCCAGCAGCTTGGCGGGGGTCGGTGGAAACACCATATATTTT. Translating it yields CASSLAGVGGNTIYF. The full variable domain, completed using reference TRBV5-1 and TRBJ1-3, is KAGVTQTPRYLIKTRGQQVTLSCSPISGHRSVSWYQQTPGQGLQFLFEYFSETQRNKGNFPGRFSGRQFSNSRSEMNVSTLELGDSALYLCASSLAGVGGNTIYFGEGSWLTVV.

J is TRBJ2-3 and V is TRBV5-6, with a tentative D call TRBD2 (6 bases). V was shortened by 4 bases and J by 2 bases, with 26 bases between the two germline ends. The CDR3 has 19 amino acids. Germline CDR1 is SGHDT and CDR2 is YYEEEE. The CDR3 reads CASSLDLAGYLTTTDTQYF. As DNA, the CDR3 is TGTGCCAGCAGCCTCGACTTGGCGGGATATTTAACCACCACAGATACGCAGTATTTT. Full variable domain (remainder filled in from reference TRBV5-6 and TRBJ2-3): DAGVTQSPTHLIKTRGQQVTLRCSPKSGHDTVSWYQQALGQGPQFIFQYYEEEERQRGNFPDRFSGHQFPNYSSELNVNALLLGDSALYLCASSLDLAGYLTTTDTQYFGPGTRLTVL.